This T cell receptor (beta chain) was documented in a study of a mutant IDH1 vaccine in newly diagnosed glioma. Study findings and constraints: Most patients, roughly 92%, showed vaccine-induced immune responses.

About this clone itself: Its antigen is not known.

Germline lookup yields CDR1 SGDLS and CDR2 YYNGEE. The ends lost 4 bases at V and 1 base at J; junction bases unmatched: 4. The CDR3 totals 15 residues. Time point specified: week 47, end of study. The investigators gave 300 ug of mutant IDH1 20-mer peptide in each vaccine dose, together with topical imiquimod. New IDH1-mutant, ATRX-lost WHO grade 3 or 4 astrocytomas occurred in donors. Clones were sequenced by immunoSEQ multiplex PCR, and TCRdb holds only the in-frame ones, with some missing. Altogether 35,000 to 45,000 clones are present, 75% being singletons, with the ten largest covering nearly 9%.

Sequencing was performed on PBMCs, taken from a glioma patient whose treatment included an IDH1 peptide vaccine. The clonotype was recovered from a man aged 35 to 55 with glioma. The V gene is TRBV9, the J gene TRBJ2-2; 7 positions agree with TRBD1. CDR3 DNA: TGTGCCAGCAGCTCAGGGACAGTGAACACCGGGGAGCTGTTTTTT. Translation: CASSSGTVNTGELFF. Together with reference TRBV9 and TRBJ2-2, the CDR3 gives the full variable domain: DSGVTQTPKHLITATGQRVTLRCSPRSGDLSVYWYQQSLDQGLQFLIQYYNGEERAKGNILERFSAQQFPDLHSELNLSSLELGDSALYFCASSSGTVNTGELFFGEGSRLTVL.